Listed here are 9 T cell receptor beta chains from one sample, sequenced in a study of cytomegalovirus exposure and HLA in healthy donors. The primer mix had 60 Vbeta and 13 Jbeta primers. The repertoire was sequenced with immunoSEQ multiplex PCR; TCRdb's copy has only in-frame clones and lacks some. This sample has about 65,000 clones, with 70% to 80% found just once. Sequences were obtained from PBMCs. These receptors were obtained from a girl between 10 and 17 years old in good health and CMV-seropositive.

This sequence joins TRBV2 and TRBJ1-4; 7 bases fit TRBD1. The CDR3 has 14 residues. After removal of 6 bases from V and 7 bases from J, the junction contained 8 bases not matched to a gene. Germline V gives CDR1 SNHLY, CDR2 FYNNEI. The chain's CDR3 is CASSPPGDSEKLFF. CDR3 sequence (DNA): TGTGCCAGCAGCCCCCCCGGGGACAGTGAAAAACTGTTTTTT.

V and J are TRBV5-1 and TRBJ2-5, with unresolved D. This CDR3 is built from 14 residues. The ends were cut back, 3 bases at V and 0 bases at J, with 9 bases in the middle. CDR1 is SGHRS and CDR2 is YFSETQ in the germline V gene. The CDR3 loop is CASSSSPDQETQYF. The CDR3 nucleotides read TGCGCCAGCAGCTCGAGCCCTGACCAAGAGACCCAGTACTTC.

The rearrangement links TRBV25-1 to TRBJ2-7; the D is unclear. The CDR3 loop spans 12 amino acids. The germline V gene encodes CDR1 MGHDK and CDR2 SYGVNS. V was trimmed by 4 bases and J by 3 bases, leaving 7 bases between them. The CDR3 spells CASSVSGYEQYF. The CDR3 DNA sequence: TGTGCCAGCAGTGTTTCAGGCTACGAGCAGTACTTC.

The rearrangement links TRBV30 to TRBJ2-1; 11 bases align to TRBD2. Germline V gene data show CDR1 as GTSNPN and CDR2 as SVGIG (reference sequence). V dropped 5 bases and J dropped 0; count of bases not matched to a gene: 12. The CDR3 sequence is 18 residues long. The CDR3 nucleotides are TGTGCCTGGGTGGGGACTAGCGGATATTTTCCCTCCTACAATGAGCAGTTCTTC. This gives the protein CAWVGTSGYFPSYNEQFF.

This clone has just one count. Sequence at one end of the junction differs from germline and may be a read error. The V gene is TRBV7-8, the J gene TRBJ2-2; 7 nucleotides line up with TRBD2. This CDR3 has 14 amino acids. Germline values: CDR1 SGHVS, CDR2 FQNEAQ. The CDR3, as DNA: TGTGCCAGCAGCCAACTAGCGAACAACGGGGAGCTGTTTTTT. Amino acids: CASSQLANNGELFF.

The chain combines TRBV29-1 with TRBJ1-1; 9 bases are a match to TRBD1. The CDR3 is made up of 12 amino acids. The trim removed 8 bases at V and 4 bases at J, leaving 5 bases unmatched. The germline gives CDR1 SQVTM, CDR2 ANQGSEA. CDR3 sequence: CSTWDRATEAFF. CDR3 sequence (DNA): TGCAGCACCTGGGACAGGGCCACTGAAGCTTTCTTT.

About this clone: Other DNA sequences in this sample translate to the same CDR3. The chain links TRBV6-5 to TRBJ2-3, with TRBD1 identical over 7 bases. The junction had 1 base not matched to a gene; V was cut back by 6 bases and J by 1 base. The CDR3 sequence is 13 residues long. Germline V gene data show CDR1 as MNHEY and CDR2 as SVGAGI. CDR3 in amino acids: CASSGQGTDTQYF. In DNA form, the CDR3 reads TGTGCCAGCAGCGGACAGGGCACAGATACGCAGTATTTT.

This chain links TRBV7-2 with TRBJ2-3, with a possible D match to TRBD1 (5 bases). CDR1 and CDR2 from the germline V gene are SGHTA and FQGNSA. The V and J ends lost 1 base and 6 bases respectively, with 14 bases between them. This CDR3 has 15 residues. The CDR3 sequence: CASSLVGAHADTQYF. The CDR3 DNA reads TGTGCCAGCAGCTTAGTTGGGGCTCATGCGGATACGCAGTATTTT.

About this clone itself: At one end the junction does not follow the germline gene, possibly because of a read error. This chain uses TRBV5-1 with TRBJ1-1; 9 positions match TRBD1. The length of the CDR3 is 14 residues. The germline V gene has CDR1 SGHRS and CDR2 YFSETQ. As DNA, the CDR3 is TGCGCCAGCAGTTTGGACAGGGGAGGAACTGAAGCTTTCTTT. This gives the protein CASSLDRGGTEAFF.